This T cell receptor beta chain was identified during a study of technical replicates of blood from a few donors. The table came from immunoSEQ multiplex PCR; TCRdb's copy has only in-frame clones and leaves some out. The table has around 50,000 clones, roughly 92% seen once. The sequence came from a human donor in good health. Some clones in this sample may be carry-over from other donors' samples. The sequenced material came from PBMCs.

CDR3 sequence: CASSLSHSGELFF. In DNA form, the CDR3 reads TGTGCCAGCAGCTTAAGCCACTCCGGGGAGCTGTTTTTT. The V and J genes are TRBV7-6 and TRBJ2-2; D is ambiguous. The CDR3 has 13 amino acids. V gave up 2 bases and J gave up 6 bases, with 7 bases separating them. Germline V gene lookup returns CDR1 SGHVS and CDR2 FNYEAQ.